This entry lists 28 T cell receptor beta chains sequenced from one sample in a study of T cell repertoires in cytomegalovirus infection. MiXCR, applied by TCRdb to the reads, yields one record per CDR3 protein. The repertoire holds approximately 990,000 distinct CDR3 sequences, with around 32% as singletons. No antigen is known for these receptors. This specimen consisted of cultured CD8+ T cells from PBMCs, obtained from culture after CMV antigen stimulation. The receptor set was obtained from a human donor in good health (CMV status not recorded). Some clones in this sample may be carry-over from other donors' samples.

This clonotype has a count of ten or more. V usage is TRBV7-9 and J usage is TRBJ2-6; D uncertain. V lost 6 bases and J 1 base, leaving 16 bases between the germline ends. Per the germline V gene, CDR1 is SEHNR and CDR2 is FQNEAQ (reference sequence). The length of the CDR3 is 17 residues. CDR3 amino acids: CASSPRQETSGANVLTF. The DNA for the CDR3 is TGTGCCAGCAGTCCCCGCCAGGAAACGTCTGGGGCCAACGTCCTGACTTTC.

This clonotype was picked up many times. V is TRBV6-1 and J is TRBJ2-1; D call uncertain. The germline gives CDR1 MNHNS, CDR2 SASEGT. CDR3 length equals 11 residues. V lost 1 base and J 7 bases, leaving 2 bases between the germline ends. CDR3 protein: CASSEVNEQFF. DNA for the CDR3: TGTGCCAGCAGTGAAGTGAATGAGCAGTTCTTC.

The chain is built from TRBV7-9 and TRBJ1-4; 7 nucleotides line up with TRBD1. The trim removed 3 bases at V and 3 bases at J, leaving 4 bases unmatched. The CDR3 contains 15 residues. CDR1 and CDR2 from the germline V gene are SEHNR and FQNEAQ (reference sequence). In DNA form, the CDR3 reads TGTGCCAGCAGCTTTACAGGGGCCCCTAATGAAAAACTGTTTTTT. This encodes CASSFTGAPNEKLFF.

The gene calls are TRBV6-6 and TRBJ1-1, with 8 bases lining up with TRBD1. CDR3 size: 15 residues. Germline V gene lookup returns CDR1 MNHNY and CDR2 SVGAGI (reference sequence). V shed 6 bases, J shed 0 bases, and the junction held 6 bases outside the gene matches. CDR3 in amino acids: CASSQSDRVNTEAFF. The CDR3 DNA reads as TGTGCCAGCAGCCAGTCGGACAGGGTGAACACTGAAGCTTTCTTT.

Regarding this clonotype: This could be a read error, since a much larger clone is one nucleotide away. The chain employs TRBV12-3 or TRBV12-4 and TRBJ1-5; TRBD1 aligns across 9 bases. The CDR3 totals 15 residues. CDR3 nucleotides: TGTACCAGCAGCAGACAGGGGGATAGCAATCAGCCCCAGCATTTT. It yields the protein CTSSRQGDSNQPQHF.

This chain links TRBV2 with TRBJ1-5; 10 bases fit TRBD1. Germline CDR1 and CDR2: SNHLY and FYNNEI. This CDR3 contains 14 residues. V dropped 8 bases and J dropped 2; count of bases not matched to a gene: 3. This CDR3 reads CASWDRGGNQPQHF. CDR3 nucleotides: TGTGCCAGCTGGGACAGGGGAGGCAATCAGCCCCAGCATTTT.

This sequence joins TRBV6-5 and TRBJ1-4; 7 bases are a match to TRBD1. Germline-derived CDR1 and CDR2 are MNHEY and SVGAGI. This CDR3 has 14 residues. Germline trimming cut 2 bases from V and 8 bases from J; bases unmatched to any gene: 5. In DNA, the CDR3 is TGTGCCAGCAGTTACAGGGGGCAGGTGGAAAAACTGTTTTTT. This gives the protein CASSYRGQVEKLFF.

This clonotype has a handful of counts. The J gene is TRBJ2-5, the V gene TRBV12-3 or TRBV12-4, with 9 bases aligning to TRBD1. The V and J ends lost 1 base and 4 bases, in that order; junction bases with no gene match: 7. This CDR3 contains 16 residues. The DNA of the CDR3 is TGTGCCAGCAGTTTAGACCCGGGACAGGGATTAGAGACCCAGTACTTC. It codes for CASSLDPGQGLETQYF.

The CDR3 protein is CASSEGGPFYEQYV. The CDR3 bases are TGTGCCAGCAGTGAAGGGGGGCCATTCTACGAGCAGTACGTC. The V gene is TRBV2, the J gene TRBJ2-7, with D maybe TRBD1 (6 bases). Looked up from germline, CDR1 is SNHLY and CDR2 is FYNNEI. The CDR3 loop spans 14 amino acids. Between the trimmed V and J ends, which lost 1 base and 3 bases, there was a span of 10 bases.

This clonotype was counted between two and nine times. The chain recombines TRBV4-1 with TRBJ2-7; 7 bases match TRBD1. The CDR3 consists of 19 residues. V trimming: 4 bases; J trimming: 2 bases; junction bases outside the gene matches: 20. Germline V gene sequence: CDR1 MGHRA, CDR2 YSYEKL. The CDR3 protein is CASSPSSNDRQGRAYEQYF. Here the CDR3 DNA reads TGCGCCAGCAGCCCCAGCTCAAACGATCGACAGGGTAGAGCCTACGAGCAGTACTTC.

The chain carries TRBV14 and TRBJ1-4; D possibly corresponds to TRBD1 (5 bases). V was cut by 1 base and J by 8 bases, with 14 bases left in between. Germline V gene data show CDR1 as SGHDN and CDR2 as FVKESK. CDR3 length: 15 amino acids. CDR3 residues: CASSQGDSSREKLFF. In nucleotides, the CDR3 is TGTGCCAGCAGCCAAGGTGACAGCTCGAGGGAAAAACTGTTTTTT.

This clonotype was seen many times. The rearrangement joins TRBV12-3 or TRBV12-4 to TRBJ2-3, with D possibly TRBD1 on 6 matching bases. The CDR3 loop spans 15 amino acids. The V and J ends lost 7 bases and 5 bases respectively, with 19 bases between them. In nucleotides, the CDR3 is TGTGCCAGCACTGTGAGGCAGGGGTTTCAAGATACGCAGTATTTT. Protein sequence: CASTVRQGFQDTQYF.

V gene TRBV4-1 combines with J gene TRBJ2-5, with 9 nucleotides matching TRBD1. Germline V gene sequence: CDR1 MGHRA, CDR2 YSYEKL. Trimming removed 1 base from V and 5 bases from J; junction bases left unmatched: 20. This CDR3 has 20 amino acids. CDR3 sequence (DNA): TGCGCCAGCAGCCAAGCTCCCGGGACAGGGTTGGGGACTCGTGGGGAGACCCAGTACTTC. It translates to CASSQAPGTGLGTRGETQYF.

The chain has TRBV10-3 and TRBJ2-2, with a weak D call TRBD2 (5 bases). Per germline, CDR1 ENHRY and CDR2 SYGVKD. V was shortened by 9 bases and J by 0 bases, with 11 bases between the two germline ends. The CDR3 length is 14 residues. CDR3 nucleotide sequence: TGTGCCATAGGGCCGGACTCGAACACCGGGGAGCTGTTTTTT. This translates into CAIGPDSNTGELFF.

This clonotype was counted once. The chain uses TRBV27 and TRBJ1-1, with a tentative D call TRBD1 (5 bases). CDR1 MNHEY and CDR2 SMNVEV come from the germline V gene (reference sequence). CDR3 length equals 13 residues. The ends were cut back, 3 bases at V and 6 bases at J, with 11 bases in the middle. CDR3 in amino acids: CASSFAGMAEAFF. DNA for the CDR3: TGTGCCAGCAGTTTTGCAGGGATGGCTGAAGCTTTCTTT.

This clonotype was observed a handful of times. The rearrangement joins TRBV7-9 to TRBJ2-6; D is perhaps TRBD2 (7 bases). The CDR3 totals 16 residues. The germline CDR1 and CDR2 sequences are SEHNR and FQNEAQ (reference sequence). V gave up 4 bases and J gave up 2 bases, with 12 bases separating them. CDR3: CASSSEGGAGANVLTF. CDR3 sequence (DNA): TGTGCCAGCAGCTCAGAAGGGGGGGCTGGGGCCAACGTCCTGACTTTC.

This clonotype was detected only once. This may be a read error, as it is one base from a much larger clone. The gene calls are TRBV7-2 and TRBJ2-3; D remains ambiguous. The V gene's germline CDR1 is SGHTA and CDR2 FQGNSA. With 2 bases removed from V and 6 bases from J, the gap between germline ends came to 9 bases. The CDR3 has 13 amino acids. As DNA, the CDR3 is TGTACCAGCAGCTTACTGACGTCGGATACGCAGTATTTT. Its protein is CTSSLLTSDTQYF.

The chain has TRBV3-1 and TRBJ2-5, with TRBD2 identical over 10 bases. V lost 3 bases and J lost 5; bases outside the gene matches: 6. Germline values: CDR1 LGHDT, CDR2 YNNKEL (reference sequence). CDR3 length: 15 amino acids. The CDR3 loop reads CASSHKRGGDETQYF. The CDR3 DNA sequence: TGTGCCAGCAGCCACAAGCGGGGGGGCGATGAGACCCAGTACTTC.

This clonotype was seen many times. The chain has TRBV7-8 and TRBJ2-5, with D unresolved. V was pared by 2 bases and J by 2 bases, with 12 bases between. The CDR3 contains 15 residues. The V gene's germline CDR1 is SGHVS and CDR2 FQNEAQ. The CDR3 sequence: CASSLWLEQQETQYF. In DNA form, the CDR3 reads TGTGCCAGCAGCTTATGGTTAGAGCAACAAGAGACCCAGTACTTC.

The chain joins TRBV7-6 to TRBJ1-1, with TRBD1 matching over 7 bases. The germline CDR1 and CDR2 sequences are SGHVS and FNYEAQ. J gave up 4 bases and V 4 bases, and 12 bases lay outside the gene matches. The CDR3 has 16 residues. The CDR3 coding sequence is TGTGCCAGCAGCTCTAGCCCCGGCTACAGGGGCACTGAAGCTTTCTTT. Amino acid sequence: CASSSSPGYRGTEAFF.

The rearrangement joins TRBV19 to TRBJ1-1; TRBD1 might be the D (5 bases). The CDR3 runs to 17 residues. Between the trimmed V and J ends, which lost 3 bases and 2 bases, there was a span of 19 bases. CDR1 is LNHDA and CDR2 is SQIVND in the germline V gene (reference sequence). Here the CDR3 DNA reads TGTGCCAGTAGTATCCTTCTCCCGGGGACGGATAACACTGAAGCTTTCTTT. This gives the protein CASSILLPGTDNTEAFF.

The DNA for the CDR3 is TGTGCCAGCAGACTTCTAGCGGGGGGGCCCAATGAGCAGTTCTTC. The encoded protein is CASRLLAGGPNEQFF. The gene calls are TRBV27 and TRBJ2-1; 12 bases align to TRBD2. The CDR3 extends over 15 amino acids. Trimming took 6 bases from V and 6 from J; bases not matched to a gene: 6. The V gene's germline CDR1 is MNHEY and CDR2 SMNVEV (reference sequence).

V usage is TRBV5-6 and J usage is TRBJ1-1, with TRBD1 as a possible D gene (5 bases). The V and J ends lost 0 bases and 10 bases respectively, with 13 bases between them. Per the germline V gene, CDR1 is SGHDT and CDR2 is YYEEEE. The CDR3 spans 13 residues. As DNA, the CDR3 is TGTGCCAGCAGCTTGGCCTCGCAGGGTGCAGCTTTCTTT. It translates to CASSLASQGAAFF.

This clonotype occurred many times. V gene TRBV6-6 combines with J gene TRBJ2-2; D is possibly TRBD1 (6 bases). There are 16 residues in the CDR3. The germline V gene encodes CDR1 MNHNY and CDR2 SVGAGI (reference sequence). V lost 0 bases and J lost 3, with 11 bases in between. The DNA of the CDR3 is TGTGCCAGCAGTTACTCGAAACAGGGTCACACCGGGGAGCTGTTTTTT. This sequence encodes CASSYSKQGHTGELFF.

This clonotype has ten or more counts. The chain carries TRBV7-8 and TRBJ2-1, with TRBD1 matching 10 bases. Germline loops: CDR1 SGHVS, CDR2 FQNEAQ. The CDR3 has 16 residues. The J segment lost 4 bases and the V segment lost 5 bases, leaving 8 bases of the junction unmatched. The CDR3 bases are TGTGCCAGCAGCCAGCCAGGGACAGGGGTGTACAATGAGCAGTTCTTC. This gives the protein CASSQPGTGVYNEQFF.

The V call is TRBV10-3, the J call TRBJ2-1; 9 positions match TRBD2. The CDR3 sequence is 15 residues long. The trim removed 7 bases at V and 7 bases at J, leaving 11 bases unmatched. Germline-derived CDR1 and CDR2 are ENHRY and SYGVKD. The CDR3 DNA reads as TGTGCCATCACGGGCGGGGGGGTTGGAGGAAATGAGCAGTTCTTC. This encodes CAITGGGVGGNEQFF.

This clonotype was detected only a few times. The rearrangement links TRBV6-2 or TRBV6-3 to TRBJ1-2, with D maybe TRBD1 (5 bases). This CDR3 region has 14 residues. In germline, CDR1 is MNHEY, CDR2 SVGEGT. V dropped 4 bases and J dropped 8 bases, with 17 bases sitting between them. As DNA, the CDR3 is TGTGCCAGCAGTTCCCCCGGGACCATGGGAGGCTACACCTTC. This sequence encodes CASSSPGTMGGYTF.

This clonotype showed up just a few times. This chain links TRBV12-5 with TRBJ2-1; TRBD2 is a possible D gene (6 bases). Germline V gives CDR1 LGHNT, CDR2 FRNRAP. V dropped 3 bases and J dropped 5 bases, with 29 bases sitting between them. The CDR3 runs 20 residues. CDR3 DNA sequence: TGTGCTAGTGGTTTCCCCCCCCAAAATCCAGAGGGCCCGGGGGACAATGAGCAGTTCTTC. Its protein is CASGFPPQNPEGPGDNEQFF. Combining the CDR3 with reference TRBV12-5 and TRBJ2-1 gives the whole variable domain DARVTQTPRHKVTEMGQEVTMRCQPILGHNTVFWYRQTMMQGLELLAYFRNRAPLDDSGMPKDRFSAEMPDATLATLKIQPSEPRDSAVYFCASGFPPQNPEGPGDNEQFFGPGTRLTVL.